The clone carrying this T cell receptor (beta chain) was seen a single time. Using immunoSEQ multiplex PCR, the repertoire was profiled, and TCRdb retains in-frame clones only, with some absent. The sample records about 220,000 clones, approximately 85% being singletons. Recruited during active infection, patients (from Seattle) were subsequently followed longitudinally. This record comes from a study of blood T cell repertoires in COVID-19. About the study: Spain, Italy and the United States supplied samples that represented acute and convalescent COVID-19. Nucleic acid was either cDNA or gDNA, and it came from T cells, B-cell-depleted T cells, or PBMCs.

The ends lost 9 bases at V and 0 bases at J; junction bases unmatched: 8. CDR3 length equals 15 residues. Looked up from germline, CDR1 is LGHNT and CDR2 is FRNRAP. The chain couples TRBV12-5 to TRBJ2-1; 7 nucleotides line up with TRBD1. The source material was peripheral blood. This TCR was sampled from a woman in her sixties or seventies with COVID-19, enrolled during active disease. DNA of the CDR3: TGTGCTAGCTCCACAGGGGCCACCTCCTACAATGAGCAGTTCTTC. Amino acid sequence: CASSTGATSYNEQFF.